Listed below are T cell receptor beta chains from one sample, sequenced in a study of blood T cell repertoires in COVID-19. The assay was immunoSEQ multiplex PCR, and TCRdb's table has in-frame clones only and misses some. This sample has some 13,000 clones, with approximately 73% found just once. The sample taken for sequencing was peripheral blood. These receptors were taken from a human donor in a cohort sampled during active COVID-19. CDR3s include the opening cysteine and the closing phenylalanine or tryptophan. Each record gives: D gene, V gene, CDR3 length, CDR3 protein. D genes are given only for firm matches.

TRBD2 TRBV5-4 16 CASSLRGLAGGLEQFF
. TRBV6-5 12 CASRQGTGELFF
TRBD2 TRBV6-1 15 CASSERWTSGNEQFF
. TRBV9 14 CASSIQGFYNEQFF
. TRBV5-6 17 CASSYPPGISSYNEQFF
. TRBV7-2 15 CASSSNPQGSGELFF
. TRBV6-5 13 CASSGQSNQPQHF
. TRBV27 13 CASSRQRDTEAFF
. TRBV5-4 14 CASSLEGGWTEAFF
. TRBV28 15 CASSLRAGGNTEAFF
. TRBV7-8 17 CASSLRWGQGRLSPLHF
. TRBV5-4 15 CASSLAGGIGNTIYF
TRBD1 TRBV9 15 CASSLATGPNQPQHF
. TRBV4-3 15 CASSQEEGYSLPQHF
. TRBV9 14 CASSGGQSTGELFF
TRBD1 TRBV2 13 CASTSGQSYEQYF
. TRBV6-6 14 CASGGYGSSYEQYF
. TRBV5-5 16 CASSIQTGGGTDTQYF
. TRBV6-5 12 CASSYGGETQYF
. TRBV6-6 15 CASMVLPGSGNTIYF
TRBD1 TRBV11-2 14 CASSLAGTVYEQYF
. TRBV9 16 CASSPHRDHSGNTIYF
. TRBV4-1 16 CASSQDLNGGGYGYTF
TRBD1 TRBV24-1 18 CATSVGQGPVATNEKLFF
. TRBV3-1/TRBV3-2 14 CASSPLRPPYEQYF
. TRBV6-5 13 CASTHGTGGEQYF
TRBD1 TRBV4-1 13 CASSQGRGLGAFF
TRBD1 TRBV7-2 17 CASSLDSDRIFSYEQYF
. TRBV5-6 16 CASSERTTRIYNEQFF